The T cell receptor (beta chain) under discussion was sequenced for a study of blood T cells in healthy people across ages. Study-level results: Versus aged donors, long-lived donors had higher diversity and more naive CD4+ cells. Observed TCR beta diversity showed a strong correlation with the percentage of naive T cells as measured by flow cytometry.

This clonotype was counted between two and nine times. No antigen is known for it. A second roughly 6 to 11 cycle PCR used barcoded and J-beta primers. TCRdb passed the 5' RACE reads through MiXCR, listing each CDR3 protein once. The sample has 800,000 to 900,000 distinct CDR3 sequences, around 68% seen once. The receptor's source is a man aged 25 to 45 in good health. What was sequenced was blood.

DNA of the CDR3: TGTGCCAGCAAGACTTCTTCGGGTGGCTACACCTTC. As protein: CASKTSSGGYTF. J is TRBJ1-2 and V is TRBV28, with D uncertain. Between the trimmed V and J ends, which lost 7 bases and 7 bases, there was a span of 13 bases. This CDR3 spans 12 amino acids. Germline CDR1 is MDHEN and CDR2 is SYDVKM.